The rows below give T cell receptor beta chains drawn from one sample of a study of T cells in Graves' hyperthyroidism and ophthalmopathy. TCRdb ran MiXCR on the multiplex PCR reads and lists one entry per CDR3 protein. The data show over 300,000 distinct CDR3 sequences, about 14% seen once. The sample was blood. The source of these receptors is an older woman with Graves' hyperthyroidism. CDR3s include the opening cysteine and the closing phenylalanine or tryptophan. The D gene is left open where the match is weak. Not all rows give a size; the values are once, few, many and, for expanded clones, a class.

v_call: TRBV28; clone_size: many; j_call: TRBJ1-2; d_call: NA; cdr3_nt: TGTGCCAGCAGTACCCACAGGGTTGGGTATGGCTACACCTTC; cdr3_aa: CASSTHRVGYGYTF
v_call: TRBV5-1; clone_size: many; j_call: TRBJ2-7; d_call: TRBD2; cdr3_nt: TGCGCCAGCAGCTTGGGACTAGCGTCTTCCTACGAGCAGTACTTC; cdr3_aa: CASSLGLASSYEQYF
v_call: TRBV5-5; clone_size: NA; j_call: TRBJ1-2; d_call: TRBD1; cdr3_nt: TGTGCCAGCAAGGACAGGGAATACGACTATGGCTACACCTTC; cdr3_aa: CASKDREYDYGYTF
v_call: TRBV5-1; clone_size: few; j_call: TRBJ2-2; d_call: NA; cdr3_nt: TGCGCCAGCAGGGATGACACCGGGGAGCTGTTTTTT; cdr3_aa: CASRDDTGELFF
v_call: TRBV18; clone_size: few; j_call: TRBJ1-4; d_call: NA; cdr3_nt: TGTGCCAGCTCCCAAAGACAGGCATCTAATGAAAAACTGTTTTTT; cdr3_aa: CASSQRQASNEKLFF
v_call: TRBV6-1; clone_size: NA; j_call: TRBJ2-4; d_call: NA; cdr3_nt: TGTGCCAGCAGTACTAGCTCGGGCATTCAGTACTTC; cdr3_aa: CASSTSSGIQYF
v_call: TRBV28; clone_size: many; j_call: TRBJ2-7; d_call: TRBD1; cdr3_nt: TGTGCCAGCAGATCAGGACAGGGCGACGAGCAGTACTTC; cdr3_aa: CASRSGQGDEQYF
v_call: TRBV2; clone_size: many; j_call: TRBJ2-1; d_call: NA; cdr3_nt: TGTGCCAGCAGTGCGCGGCTAGCATCCTACAATGAGCAGTTCTTC; cdr3_aa: CASSARLASYNEQFF
v_call: TRBV6-1; clone_size: many; j_call: TRBJ2-3; d_call: NA; cdr3_nt: TGTGCCAGCAGCCCAGGGGGGTTTTCGGCTGATACGCAGTATTTT; cdr3_aa: CASSPGGFSADTQYF
v_call: TRBV3-1; clone_size: many; j_call: TRBJ1-3; d_call: NA; cdr3_nt: TGTGCCAGCAGCCTCAACTCTGGAAACACCATATATTTT; cdr3_aa: CASSLNSGNTIYF
v_call: TRBV7-9; clone_size: few; j_call: TRBJ2-3; d_call: NA; cdr3_nt: TGTGCCAGCAGCTTATTAAGCGGCTCTAGCACAGATACGCAGTATTTT; cdr3_aa: CASSLLSGSSTDTQYF
v_call: TRBV7-9; clone_size: NA; j_call: TRBJ1-2; d_call: TRBD1; cdr3_nt: TGTGCCAGCAGCTTAGCAGGACAGGGGGGAGTGGATGGCTACACCTTC; cdr3_aa: CASSLAGQGGVDGYTF
v_call: TRBV30; clone_size: few; j_call: TRBJ2-3; d_call: NA; cdr3_nt: TGTGCCTGCCACAGGGAGAGCACAGATACGCAGTATTTT; cdr3_aa: CACHRESTDTQYF
v_call: TRBV6-1; clone_size: many; j_call: TRBJ2-7; d_call: NA; cdr3_nt: TGTGCCAGCAGTGGGGAAAGGGCAGGGCACTACGAGCAGTACTTC; cdr3_aa: CASSGERAGHYEQYF
v_call: TRBV28; clone_size: few; j_call: TRBJ2-2; d_call: TRBD2; cdr3_nt: TGTGCCAGCTCCACACCTGGACTAGCGGGAGGGCCAGGCACCGGGGAGCTGTTTTTT; cdr3_aa: CASSTPGLAGGPGTGELFF
v_call: TRBV5-6; clone_size: NA; j_call: TRBJ1-1; d_call: NA; cdr3_nt: TGTGCCAGCAGCTCCCTCGGAAGAGCCCCGCCTGAAGCTTTCTTT; cdr3_aa: CASSSLGRAPPEAFF
v_call: TRBV27; clone_size: many; j_call: TRBJ2-3; d_call: TRBD2; cdr3_nt: TGTGCCAGCCGAACGGATGTGGCGGGAGACACAGATACGCAGTATTTT; cdr3_aa: CASRTDVAGDTDTQYF
v_call: TRBV20-1; clone_size: many; j_call: TRBJ2-7; d_call: TRBD2; cdr3_nt: TGCAGTGCTCTCGACCTAGGGACTAGCGGGAGGGTGTCCTACGAGCAGTACTTC; cdr3_aa: CSALDLGTSGRVSYEQYF
v_call: TRBV11-3; clone_size: many; j_call: TRBJ1-1; d_call: TRBD1; cdr3_nt: TGTGCCAGCAGCCATTGGGACAGTATGAACACTGAAGCTTTCTTT; cdr3_aa: CASSHWDSMNTEAFF
v_call: TRBV5-1; clone_size: many; j_call: TRBJ2-7; d_call: NA; cdr3_nt: TGCGCCAGCAGCTCTTTAGGAACAGCGACTATAGGCCCCTACGAGCAGTACTTC; cdr3_aa: CASSSLGTATIGPYEQYF
v_call: TRBV2; clone_size: many; j_call: TRBJ2-4; d_call: NA; cdr3_nt: TGTGCCAGCAGTGATTGGGAAAACATTCAGTACTTC; cdr3_aa: CASSDWENIQYF
v_call: TRBV10-3; clone_size: few; j_call: TRBJ1-2; d_call: NA; cdr3_nt: TGTGCCATCAGTGAGTCGCAGGGTCGAGGCTACACCTTC; cdr3_aa: CAISESQGRGYTF
v_call: TRBV18; clone_size: many; j_call: TRBJ2-1; d_call: NA; cdr3_nt: TGTGCCAGCTCACCACAGTGGAATGAGCAGTTCTTC; cdr3_aa: CASSPQWNEQFF
v_call: TRBV30; clone_size: many; j_call: TRBJ1-4; d_call: NA; cdr3_nt: TGTGCCTGGAGTTTCAAGGGGGGAGAAAAACTGTTTTTT; cdr3_aa: CAWSFKGGEKLFF
v_call: TRBV2; clone_size: few; j_call: TRBJ2-5; d_call: NA; cdr3_nt: TGTGCCAGCAGTGAGCAGACCCAGTACTTC; cdr3_aa: CASSEQTQYF
v_call: TRBV12-3/TRBV12-4; clone_size: NA; j_call: TRBJ2-1; d_call: TRBD2; cdr3_nt: TGTGCCAGCAACCGAGCGGGAGGGCCCTACAATGAGCAGTTCTTC; cdr3_aa: CASNRAGGPYNEQFF
v_call: TRBV5-1; clone_size: NA; j_call: TRBJ2-5; d_call: NA; cdr3_nt: TGCGCCAGCAGCTCATTTGGGACTGCCCAAGAGACCCAGTACTTC; cdr3_aa: CASSSFGTAQETQYF
v_call: TRBV3-1; clone_size: many; j_call: TRBJ1-1; d_call: NA; cdr3_nt: TGTGCCAGCAGCCAAGATATTGGGTACAACACTGAAGCTTTCTTT; cdr3_aa: CASSQDIGYNTEAFF
v_call: TRBV7-9; clone_size: few; j_call: TRBJ1-6; d_call: NA; cdr3_nt: TGTGCCAGCAGCTTGCCGGACAAGAATTCACCCCTCCACTTT; cdr3_aa: CASSLPDKNSPLHF
v_call: TRBV10-3; clone_size: few; j_call: TRBJ1-2; d_call: NA; cdr3_nt: TGTGCCATCAGTGGGGGGGACACCTCGAGCTATGGCTACACCTTC; cdr3_aa: CAISGGDTSSYGYTF
v_call: TRBV5-1; clone_size: many; j_call: TRBJ2-7; d_call: NA; cdr3_nt: TGCGCCAGCAGCTTCCGGACTCTCGACTACGAGCAGTACTTC; cdr3_aa: CASSFRTLDYEQYF
v_call: TRBV7-3; clone_size: few; j_call: TRBJ2-7; d_call: TRBD2; cdr3_nt: TGTGCCAGCAGCGTTGGACTAGCGGGAGATGAGCAGTACTTC; cdr3_aa: CASSVGLAGDEQYF
v_call: TRBV28; clone_size: many; j_call: TRBJ1-1; d_call: NA; cdr3_nt: TGTGCCAGCAGGGGGGGGGACTCTTTGAACACTGAAGCTTTCTTT; cdr3_aa: CASRGGDSLNTEAFF
v_call: TRBV5-1; clone_size: many; j_call: TRBJ2-2; d_call: NA; cdr3_nt: TGCGCCAGCAGACCTTTAGCGACCAACACCGGGGAGCTGTTTTTT; cdr3_aa: CASRPLATNTGELFF
v_call: TRBV9; clone_size: NA; j_call: TRBJ2-7; d_call: NA; cdr3_nt: TGTGCCAGCAGCGTAGGCCCAGGAGGATCCGTCTACGAGCAGTACTTC; cdr3_aa: CASSVGPGGSVYEQYF
v_call: TRBV5-4; clone_size: NA; j_call: TRBJ2-3; d_call: NA; cdr3_nt: TGTGCCAGCAGCCACGGACTGAGCACAGATACGCAGTATTTT; cdr3_aa: CASSHGLSTDTQYF
v_call: TRBV12-3/TRBV12-4; clone_size: many; j_call: TRBJ1-5; d_call: NA; cdr3_nt: TGTGCCAGCAGTTTGGTGTCTGGGAATCAGCCCCAGCATTTT; cdr3_aa: CASSLVSGNQPQHF
v_call: TRBV6-2/TRBV6-3; clone_size: many; j_call: TRBJ1-5; d_call: NA; cdr3_nt: TGTGCCAGCAGTTACCCTCTCGACAGGCCGATGGGCGATCAGCCCCAGCATTTT; cdr3_aa: CASSYPLDRPMGDQPQHF
v_call: TRBV19; clone_size: few; j_call: TRBJ1-5; d_call: NA; cdr3_nt: TGTGCCAGTAGTATGGACGGTCATAGCAATCAGCCCCAGCATTTT; cdr3_aa: CASSMDGHSNQPQHF
v_call: TRBV3-1; clone_size: NA; j_call: TRBJ2-7; d_call: TRBD2; cdr3_nt: TGTGCCAGCCCGGGCGGGGGGGGCGAGCAGTACTTC; cdr3_aa: CASPGGGGEQYF
v_call: TRBV4-2; clone_size: NA; j_call: TRBJ2-5; d_call: NA; cdr3_nt: TGTGCCAGCAGCCAGAATGGGGGATGGAACCAAGAGACCCAGTACTTC; cdr3_aa: CASSQNGGWNQETQYF
v_call: TRBV12-5; clone_size: many; j_call: TRBJ2-1; d_call: TRBD2; cdr3_nt: TGTGCTAGTGGCCCGGGCGGGAGGGCCTACAATGAGCAGTTCTTC; cdr3_aa: CASGPGGRAYNEQFF
v_call: TRBV24-1; clone_size: NA; j_call: TRBJ1-5; d_call: NA; cdr3_nt: TGTGCCACCAGTGAATACAGGGTAAATCAGCCCCAGCATTTT; cdr3_aa: CATSEYRVNQPQHF
v_call: TRBV9; clone_size: NA; j_call: TRBJ2-1; d_call: TRBD2; cdr3_nt: TGTGCCAGCAGCGTATACAGCGGGGGTAACAATGAGCAGTTCTTC; cdr3_aa: CASSVYSGGNNEQFF
v_call: TRBV2; clone_size: once; j_call: TRBJ2-1; d_call: TRBD2; cdr3_nt: TGTGCCAGCAGCGACGTCGGACTAGCGGGAGGCGGGGAGCAGTTCTTC; cdr3_aa: CASSDVGLAGGGEQFF
v_call: TRBV6-1; clone_size: few; j_call: TRBJ2-7; d_call: TRBD2; cdr3_nt: TGTGCCAGCAGTCCGACTAGCGGGAGTCCCTACGAGCAGTACTTC; cdr3_aa: CASSPTSGSPYEQYF
v_call: TRBV6-2/TRBV6-3; clone_size: many; j_call: TRBJ2-7; d_call: NA; cdr3_nt: TGTGCCAGCACCTTCACAGGGACCTCCTACGAGCAGTACTTC; cdr3_aa: CASTFTGTSYEQYF
v_call: TRBV4-1; clone_size: many; j_call: TRBJ1-5; d_call: NA; cdr3_nt: TGCGCCAGCAGCCAAGATTTCAGTTCGTATAGCAATCAGCCCCAGCATTTT; cdr3_aa: CASSQDFSSYSNQPQHF
v_call: TRBV5-1; clone_size: many; j_call: TRBJ2-1; d_call: TRBD2; cdr3_nt: TGCGCCAGCAGCTTGGTAGCGGGAGGAGGCAATGAGCAGTTCTTC; cdr3_aa: CASSLVAGGGNEQFF
v_call: TRBV28; clone_size: NA; j_call: TRBJ2-2; d_call: TRBD1; cdr3_nt: TGTGCCAGCAGTTCATACTCCCGGGACAGGGGGCGCCGGGAGGAGCTGTTTTTT; cdr3_aa: CASSSYSRDRGRREELFF
v_call: TRBV28; clone_size: many; j_call: TRBJ1-1; d_call: NA; cdr3_nt: TGTGCCAGCAGTTTATATCCGGGATGGGCTTTCTTT; cdr3_aa: CASSLYPGWAFF
v_call: TRBV12-3/TRBV12-4; clone_size: many; j_call: TRBJ2-2; d_call: TRBD2; cdr3_nt: TGTGCCAGCAGGGGGACTAGCGGGGGCGGGGAGCTGTTTTTT; cdr3_aa: CASRGTSGGGELFF
v_call: TRBV28; clone_size: NA; j_call: TRBJ2-7; d_call: NA; cdr3_nt: TGTGCCAGCAGTTGGGGCACAACCTACGAGCAGTACTTC; cdr3_aa: CASSWGTTYEQYF
v_call: TRBV27; clone_size: many; j_call: TRBJ1-1; d_call: NA; cdr3_nt: TGTGCCAGCAGGGCCAAGCCGGGACGGGGGAACACTGAAGCTTTCTTT; cdr3_aa: CASRAKPGRGNTEAFF